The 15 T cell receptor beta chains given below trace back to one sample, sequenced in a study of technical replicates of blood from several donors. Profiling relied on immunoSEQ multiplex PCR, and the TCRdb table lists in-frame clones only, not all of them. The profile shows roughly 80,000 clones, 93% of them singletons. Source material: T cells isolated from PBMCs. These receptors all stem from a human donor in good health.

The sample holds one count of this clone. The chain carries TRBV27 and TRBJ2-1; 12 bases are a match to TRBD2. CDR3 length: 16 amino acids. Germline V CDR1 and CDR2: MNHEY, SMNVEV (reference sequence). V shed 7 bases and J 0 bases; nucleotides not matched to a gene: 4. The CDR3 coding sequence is TGTGCCAGCAACGGACTAGCGGGGTCCTCCTACAATGAGCAGTTCTTC. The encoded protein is CASNGLAGSSYNEQFF.

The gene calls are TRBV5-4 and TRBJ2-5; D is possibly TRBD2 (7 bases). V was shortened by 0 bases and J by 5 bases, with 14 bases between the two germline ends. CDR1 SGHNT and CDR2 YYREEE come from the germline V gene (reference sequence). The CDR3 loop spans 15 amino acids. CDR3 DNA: TGTGCCAGCAGCTTGGGTGAGGGGGGGCTTGAGACCCAGTACTTC. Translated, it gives CASSLGEGGLETQYF.

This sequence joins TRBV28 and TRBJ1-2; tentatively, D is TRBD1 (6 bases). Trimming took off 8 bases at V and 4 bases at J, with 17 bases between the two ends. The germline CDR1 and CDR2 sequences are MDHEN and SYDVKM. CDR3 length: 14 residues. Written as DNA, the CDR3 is TGTGCCAGCCTTAGGGGGGGGGCGCCCTATGGCTACACCTTC. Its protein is CASLRGGAPYGYTF.

Here the CDR3 DNA reads TGTGCCAGCAGTTACGGACTAGCCAAGGCAGATACGCAGTATTTT. Translation: CASSYGLAKADTQYF. The genes are TRBV6-6 and TRBJ2-3; 8 bases map to TRBD2. The CDR3 contains 15 residues. Looked up from germline, CDR1 is MNHNY and CDR2 is SVGAGI (reference sequence). The J segment lost 4 bases and the V segment lost 2 bases, leaving 5 bases of the junction unmatched.

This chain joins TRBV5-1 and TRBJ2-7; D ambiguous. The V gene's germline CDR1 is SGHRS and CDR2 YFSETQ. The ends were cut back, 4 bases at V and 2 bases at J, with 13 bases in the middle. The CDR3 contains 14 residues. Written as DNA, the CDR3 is TGCGCCAGCAGCCCGGTCTCAACGCCCTACGAGCAGTACTTC. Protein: CASSPVSTPYEQYF.

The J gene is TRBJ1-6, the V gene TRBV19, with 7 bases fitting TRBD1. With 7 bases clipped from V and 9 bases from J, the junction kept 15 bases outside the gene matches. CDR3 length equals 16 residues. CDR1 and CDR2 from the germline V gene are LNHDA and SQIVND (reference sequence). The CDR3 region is CASTPAVPPGGSPLHF. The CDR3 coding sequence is TGTGCCAGTACCCCAGCCGTTCCCCCAGGGGGTTCACCCCTCCACTTT. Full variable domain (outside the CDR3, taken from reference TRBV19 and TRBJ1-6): DGGITQSPKYLFRKEGQNVTLSCEQNLNHDAMYWYRQDPGQGLRLIYYSQIVNDFQKGDIAEGYSVSREKKESFPLTVTSAQKNPTAFYLCASTPAVPPGGSPLHFGNGTRLTVT.

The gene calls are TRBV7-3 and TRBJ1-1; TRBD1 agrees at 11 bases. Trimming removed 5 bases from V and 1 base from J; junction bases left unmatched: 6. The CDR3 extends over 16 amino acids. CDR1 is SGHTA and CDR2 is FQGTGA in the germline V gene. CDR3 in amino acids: CASSPGDRGGNTEAFF. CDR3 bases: TGTGCCAGCAGCCCGGGGGACAGGGGGGGGAACACTGAAGCTTTCTTT.

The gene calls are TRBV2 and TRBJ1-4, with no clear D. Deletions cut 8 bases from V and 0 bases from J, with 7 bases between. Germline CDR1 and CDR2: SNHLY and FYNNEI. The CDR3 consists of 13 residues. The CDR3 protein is CASADTTNEKLFF. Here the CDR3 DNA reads TGTGCCAGCGCTGACACAACTAATGAAAAACTGTTTTTT. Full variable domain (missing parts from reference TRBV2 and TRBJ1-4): EPEVTQTPSHQVTQMGQEVILRCVPISNHLYFYWYRQILGQKVEFLVSFYNNEISEKSEIFDDQFSVERPDGSNFTLKIRSTKLEDSAMYFCASADTTNEKLFFGSGTQLSVL.

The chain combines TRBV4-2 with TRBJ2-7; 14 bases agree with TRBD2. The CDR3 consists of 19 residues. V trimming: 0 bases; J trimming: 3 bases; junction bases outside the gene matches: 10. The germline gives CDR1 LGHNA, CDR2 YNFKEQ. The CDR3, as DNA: TGTGCCAGCAGCCAAGACTTAGGACTAGCGGGAGGAATTAACTACGAGCAGTACTTC. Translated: CASSQDLGLAGGINYEQYF.

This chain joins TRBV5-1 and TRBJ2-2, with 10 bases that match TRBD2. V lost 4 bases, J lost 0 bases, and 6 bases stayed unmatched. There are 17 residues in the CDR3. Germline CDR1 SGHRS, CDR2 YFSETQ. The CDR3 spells CASSTNLAGANTGELFF. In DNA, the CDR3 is TGCGCCAGCAGCACTAACCTAGCGGGGGCGAACACCGGGGAGCTGTTTTTT.

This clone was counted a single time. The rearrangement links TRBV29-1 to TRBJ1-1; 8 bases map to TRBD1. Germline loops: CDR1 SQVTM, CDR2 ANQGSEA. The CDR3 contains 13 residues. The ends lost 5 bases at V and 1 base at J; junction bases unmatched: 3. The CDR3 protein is CSVRDRRNTEAFF. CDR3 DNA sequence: TGCAGCGTTAGGGACAGGAGGAACACTGAAGCTTTCTTT. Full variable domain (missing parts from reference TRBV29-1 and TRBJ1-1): SAVISQKPSRDICQRGTSLTIQCQVDSQVTMMFWYRQQPGQSLTLIATANQGSEATYESGFVIDKFPISRPNLTFSTLTVSNMSPEDSSIYLCSVRDRRNTEAFFGQGTRLTVV.

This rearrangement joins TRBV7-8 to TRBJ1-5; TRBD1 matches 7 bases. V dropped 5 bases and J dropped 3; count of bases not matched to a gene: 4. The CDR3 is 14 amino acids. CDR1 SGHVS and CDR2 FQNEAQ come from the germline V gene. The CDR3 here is CASSVGTANQPQHF. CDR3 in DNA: TGTGCCAGCAGCGTAGGGACAGCCAATCAGCCCCAGCATTTT.

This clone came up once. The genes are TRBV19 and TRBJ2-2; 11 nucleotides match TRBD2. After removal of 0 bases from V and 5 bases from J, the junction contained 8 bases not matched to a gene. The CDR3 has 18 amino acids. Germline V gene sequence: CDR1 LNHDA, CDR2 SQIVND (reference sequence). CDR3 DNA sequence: TGTGCCAGTAGTATAGAGGTAGCGGGAGGGCCAGGAACCGGGGAGCTGTTTTTT. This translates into CASSIEVAGGPGTGELFF.

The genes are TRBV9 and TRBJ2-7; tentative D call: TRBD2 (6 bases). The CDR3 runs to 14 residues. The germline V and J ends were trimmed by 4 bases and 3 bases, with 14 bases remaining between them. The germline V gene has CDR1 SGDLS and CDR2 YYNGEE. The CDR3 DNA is TGTGCCAGCAGCCCCCGGCGGGGAGACTACGAGCAGTACTTC. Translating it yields CASSPRRGDYEQYF.

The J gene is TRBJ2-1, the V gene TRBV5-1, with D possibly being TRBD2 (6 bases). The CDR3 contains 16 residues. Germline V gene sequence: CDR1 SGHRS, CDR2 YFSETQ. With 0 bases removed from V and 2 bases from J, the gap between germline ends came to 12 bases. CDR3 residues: CASSLGGGKAYNEQFF. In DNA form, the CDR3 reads TGCGCCAGCAGCTTGGGGGGCGGGAAGGCCTACAATGAGCAGTTCTTC.